This section outlines one T cell receptor (beta chain) sequence together with its context. Trimming cost V 4 bases and J 7 bases, with 11 bases left between them. Germline V lookup: CDR1 SNHLY, CDR2 FYNNEI. The CDR3 is 13 amino acids. The data originate from a study of T cell responses to AZD1222 COVID-19 vaccine. TCRdb keeps only in-frame clones here, not all; method: immunoSEQ multiplex PCR. Of 130,000 to 150,000 clones listed, around 91% are singletons. The input for sequencing was peripheral blood, taken on day 0 of AZD1222 vaccination. This chain joins TRBV2 and TRBJ1-5; no clear D. This sequence originates from an adult in good health. CDR3 protein: CASSARMEQPQHF. The CDR3 nucleotides read TGTGCCAGCAGTGCCCGAATGGAGCAGCCCCAGCATTTT.